These 19 T cell receptor beta chains were all obtained from the same sample, sequenced in a study of blood T cell repertoires in COVID-19. Sequenced by immunoSEQ multiplex PCR; TCRdb stores in-frame clones only, minus some. Of almost 250,000 clones in the sample, 85% to 90% were seen once. What was sequenced was PBMCs or T cells enriched from blood (not recorded which). All receptors derive from a woman under 40 who had recovered from COVID-19.

The chain recombines TRBV10-3 with TRBJ2-7; D is unclear. CDR3 length equals 10 residues. V shed 7 bases and J shed 3 bases, with 4 bases lying between them. Per the germline V gene, CDR1 is ENHRY and CDR2 is SYGVKD. The CDR3 DNA reads as TGTGCCATCACCAGCTACGAGCAGTACTTC. This codes for CAITSYEQYF.

The chain couples TRBV7-2 to TRBJ2-4; 7 nucleotides line up with TRBD2. CDR3 length equals 14 residues. CDR1 and CDR2 (germline): SGHTA, FQGNSA. After removal of 1 base from V and 9 bases from J, the junction contained 6 bases not matched to a gene. The CDR3 protein is CASSLVASGGIQYF. Written as DNA, the CDR3 is TGTGCCAGCAGCTTAGTGGCGTCGGGGGGCATTCAGTACTTC.

The chain has TRBV18 and TRBJ1-1, with a tentative D call TRBD1 (5 bases). Germline loops: CDR1 KGHSH, CDR2 LQKENI. V was pared by 3 bases and J by 4 bases, with 18 bases between. The CDR3 loop spans 16 amino acids. CDR3 region: CASSPNLEMGGTEAFF. For the CDR3, the DNA is TGTGCCAGCTCACCGAATCTCGAGATGGGGGGCACTGAAGCTTTCTTT.

The chain combines TRBV2 with TRBJ1-1; 8 bases are shared with TRBD1. J was trimmed by 4 bases and V by 4 bases; bases with no gene match: 2. CDR3 length: 13 residues. Germline V gene sequence: CDR1 SNHLY, CDR2 FYNNEI. The CDR3 coding sequence is TGTGCCAGCAGTGTGGACAGGGCCACTGAAGCTTTCTTT. Protein: CASSVDRATEAFF. Using reference TRBV2 and TRBJ1-1 for the parts outside the CDR3, the full variable domain is EPEVTQTPSHQVTQMGQEVILRCVPISNHLYFYWYRQILGQKVEFLVSFYNNEISEKSEIFDDQFSVERPDGSNFTLKIRSTKLEDSAMYFCASSVDRATEAFFGQGTRLTVV.

The V call is TRBV5-4, the J call TRBJ2-5; 12 bases align to TRBD1. The CDR3 is 16 amino acids. The germline V gene encodes CDR1 SGHNT and CDR2 YYREEE (reference sequence). Trimming took 0 bases from V and 6 from J; bases not matched to a gene: 6. The CDR3 DNA sequence: TGTGCCAGCAGCTTGGTAGGGACAGGGGGCGGAAAGACCCAGTACTTC. Its protein product is CASSLVGTGGGKTQYF.

The gene calls are TRBV7-2 and TRBJ1-1; 11 nucleotides agree with TRBD1. This CDR3 contains 15 residues. Unmatched junction bases numbered 5, after V lost 5 bases and J lost 3 bases. Germline V gene lookup returns CDR1 SGHTA and CDR2 FQGNSA. This CDR3 is CASSPRTGGHTEAFF. The DNA for the CDR3 is TGTGCCAGCAGCCCTAGGACAGGGGGCCACACTGAAGCTTTCTTT.

The rearrangement links TRBV6-5 to TRBJ1-1; possible D gene TRBD1, 6 bases. The CDR3 is 14 amino acids. Germline assignment: CDR1 MNHEY and CDR2 SVGAGI. V was cut by 4 bases and J by 4 bases, with 13 bases left in between. CDR3 sequence: CASSFGGPATEAFF. The DNA of the CDR3 is TGTGCCAGCAGTTTCGGGGGGCCTGCCACTGAAGCTTTCTTT.

The genes are TRBV7-2 and TRBJ1-5; no firm D call. Trimming removed 1 base from V and 5 bases from J, with 15 bases in between. CDR3 length equals 16 residues. Per the germline V gene, CDR1 is SGHTA and CDR2 is FQGNSA. CDR3 sequence reads: CASSLDSRLDHQPQHF. The DNA for the CDR3 is TGTGCCAGCAGCTTAGACTCGCGTCTTGATCATCAGCCCCAGCATTTT.

The chain uses TRBV28 and TRBJ1-4; no reliable D call. The CDR3 is 14 residues long. Germline V lookup: CDR1 MDHEN, CDR2 SYDVKM. Trimming removed 5 bases from V and 7 bases from J, with 14 bases in between. The CDR3 is CASSPLSVAEKLFF. In DNA, the CDR3 is TGTGCCAGCAGTCCCCTGTCGGTCGCTGAAAAACTGTTTTTT. Full variable domain (outside the CDR3, taken from reference TRBV28 and TRBJ1-4): DVKVTQSSRYLVKRTGEKVFLECVQDMDHENMFWYRQDPGLGLRLIYFSYDVKMKEKGDIPEGYSVSREKKERFSLILESASTNQTSMYLCASSPLSVAEKLFFGSGTQLSVL.

This sequence joins TRBV27 and TRBJ1-1; maybe TRBD1 (5 bases). Trimming removed 1 base from V and 5 bases from J, with 14 bases in between. Per the germline V gene, CDR1 is MNHEY and CDR2 is SMNVEV (reference sequence). This CDR3 region has 15 residues. The chain's CDR3 is CASSLWYRLGTEAFF. As DNA, the CDR3 is TGTGCCAGCAGTTTATGGTACAGGCTGGGGACTGAAGCTTTCTTT.

The chain joins TRBV27 to TRBJ1-5, with D possibly being TRBD1 (5 bases). CDR3 size: 13 residues. Germline V gives CDR1 MNHEY, CDR2 SMNVEV (reference sequence). Trimming removed 4 bases from V and 3 bases from J, with 7 bases in between. The CDR3: CASSWGLNQPQHF. Here the CDR3 DNA reads TGTGCCAGCAGTTGGGGCCTCAATCAGCCCCAGCATTTT.

The chain combines TRBV5-6 with TRBJ2-2; 8 positions agree with TRBD1. Germline V CDR1 and CDR2: SGHDT, YYEEEE. CDR3 size: 17 residues. The V gene end was trimmed by 0 bases and the J gene end by 1 base; junction bases not matched to a gene: 5. In DNA, the CDR3 is TGTGCCAGCAGCTTGGTCGTAGGACAGGGGAACACCGGGGAGCTGTTTTTT. Translation gives CASSLVVGQGNTGELFF.

The chain joins TRBV7-9 to TRBJ1-1; D not resolved. The V end lost 4 bases, the J end lost 1 base, and 4 bases lay between the germline ends. The CDR3 is 12 residues long. Germline V gene sequence: CDR1 SEHNR, CDR2 FQNEAQ (reference sequence). The CDR3 nucleotides are TGTGCCAGCAGCTCGTGGAACACTGAAGCTTTCTTT. Protein sequence: CASSSWNTEAFF.

The chain couples TRBV7-8 to TRBJ2-1; 7 positions match TRBD2. CDR1 and CDR2 from the germline V gene are SGHVS and FQNEAQ. The CDR3 contains 15 residues. The V gene end was trimmed by 0 bases and the J gene end by 10 bases; junction bases not matched to a gene: 9. CDR3 nucleotides: TGTGCCAGCAGCTTAGCGGTCGGCGGGAGTGAGGAGCAGTTCTTC. Its protein is CASSLAVGGSEEQFF.

With regard to this clone: The same CDR3 arises from other DNA sequences in this sample as well. The chain is built from TRBV6-5 and TRBJ1-1; the D gene is possibly TRBD1 (5 bases). Per germline, CDR1 MNHEY and CDR2 SVGAGI. Trimming cost V 7 bases and J 4 bases, with 7 bases left between them. The CDR3 spans 11 residues. DNA for the CDR3: TGTGCCAGCAATAGGGGCACTGAAGCTTTCTTT. Translated: CASNRGTEAFF.

This rearrangement joins TRBV9 to TRBJ2-2; TRBD1 matches at 8 bases. The CDR3 totals 16 residues. Germline values: CDR1 SGDLS, CDR2 YYNGEE. V dropped 3 bases and J dropped 2; count of bases not matched to a gene: 6. The CDR3 reads CASSDPTGVNTGELFF. In nucleotides, the CDR3 is TGTGCCAGCAGCGATCCGACAGGGGTAAACACCGGGGAGCTGTTTTTT.

The V and J genes are TRBV5-4 and TRBJ2-7, with TRBD2 matching over 12 bases. The CDR3 covers 15 residues. V shed 5 bases and J 4 bases; nucleotides not matched to a gene: 7. Germline CDR1 reads SGHNT; CDR2 reads YYREEE (reference sequence). DNA for the CDR3: TGTGCCAGCAGATCTCTAGCGGGAGGGCCTTACGAGCAGTACTTC. Its protein product is CASRSLAGGPYEQYF.

This chain connects TRBV4-2 to TRBJ2-1, with 11 bases that match TRBD2. Germline CDR1 reads LGHNA; CDR2 reads YNFKEQ. Unmatched junction bases numbered 12, after V lost 2 bases and J lost 9 bases. The CDR3 contains 17 residues. As DNA, the CDR3 is TGTGCCAGCAGCCAAACCCCGGGACTAGCGGCCTGGGGTGAGCAGTTCTTC. It yields the protein CASSQTPGLAAWGEQFF.

The V gene is TRBV6-6, the J gene TRBJ1-1; D not resolved. The CDR3 extends over 14 amino acids. CDR1 MNHNY and CDR2 SVGAGI come from the germline V gene (reference sequence). Trimming left V 6 bases short and J 1 base short, with 12 bases between. CDR3 DNA: TGTGCCAGCAGGGAGGACGGATCGAACACTGAAGCTTTCTTT. It encodes CASREDGSNTEAFF.